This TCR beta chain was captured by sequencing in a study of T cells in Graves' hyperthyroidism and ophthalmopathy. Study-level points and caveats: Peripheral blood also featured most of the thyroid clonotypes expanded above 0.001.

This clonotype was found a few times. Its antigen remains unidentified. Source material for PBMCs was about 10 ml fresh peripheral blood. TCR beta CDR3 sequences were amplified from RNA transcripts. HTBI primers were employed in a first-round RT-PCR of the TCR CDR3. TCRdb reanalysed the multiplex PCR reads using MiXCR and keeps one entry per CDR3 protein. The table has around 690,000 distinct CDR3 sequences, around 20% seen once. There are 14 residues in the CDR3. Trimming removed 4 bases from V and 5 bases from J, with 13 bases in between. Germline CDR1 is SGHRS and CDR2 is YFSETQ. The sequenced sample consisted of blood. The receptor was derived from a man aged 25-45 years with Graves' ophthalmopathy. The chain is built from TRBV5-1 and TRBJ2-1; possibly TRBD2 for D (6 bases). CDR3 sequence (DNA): TGCGCCAGCAGCCCCGGGAGTGCAAACAATGAGCAGTTCTTC. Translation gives CASSPGSANNEQFF.